This T cell receptor (beta chain) was sequenced for a study of shared clonotypes between healthy human individuals. Germline assignment: CDR1 SGHRS and CDR2 YFSETQ. The CDR3 is made up of 15 amino acids. V dropped 0 bases and J dropped 5 bases, with 14 bases sitting between them. The assay was immunoSEQ multiplex PCR, and TCRdb's table has in-frame clones only and misses some. The table lists 2 million to 3 million clones, roughly 93% of them singletons. This chain joins TRBV5-1 and TRBJ1-2; D is unclear. This clonotype was sampled from a man aged 18 to 29 in good health. Some clones in this sample may be carry-over from other donors' samples. The sequenced sample consisted of naive CD4+ T cells from PBMCs. Subset given: CD45RA+ positively selected. The CDR3: CASSLAIGPVYGYTF. CDR3 bases: TGCGCCAGCAGCTTGGCCATCGGGCCAGTTTATGGCTACACCTTC.